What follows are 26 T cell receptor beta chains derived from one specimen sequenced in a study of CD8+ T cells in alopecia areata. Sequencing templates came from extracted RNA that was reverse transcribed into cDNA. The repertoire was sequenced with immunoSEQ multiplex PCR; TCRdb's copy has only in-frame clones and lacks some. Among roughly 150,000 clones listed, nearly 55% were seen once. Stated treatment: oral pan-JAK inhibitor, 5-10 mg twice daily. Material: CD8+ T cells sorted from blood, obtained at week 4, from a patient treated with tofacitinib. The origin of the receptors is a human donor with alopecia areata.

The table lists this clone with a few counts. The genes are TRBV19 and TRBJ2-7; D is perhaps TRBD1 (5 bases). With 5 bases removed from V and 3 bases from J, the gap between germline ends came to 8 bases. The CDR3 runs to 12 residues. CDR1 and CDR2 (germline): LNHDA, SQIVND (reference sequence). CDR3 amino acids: CASSSGIYEQYF. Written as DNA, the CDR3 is TGTGCCAGTAGTTCAGGGATCTACGAGCAGTACTTC.

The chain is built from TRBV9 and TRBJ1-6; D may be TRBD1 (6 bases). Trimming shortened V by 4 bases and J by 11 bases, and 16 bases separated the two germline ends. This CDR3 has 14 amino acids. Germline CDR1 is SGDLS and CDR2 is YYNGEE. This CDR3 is CASSLGQGSAPLHF. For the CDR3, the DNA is TGTGCCAGCAGCCTGGGGCAGGGGTCAGCACCCCTCCACTTT.

The CDR3 nucleotides are TGTGCCAGCAGTTACTCTCCAGCGAGTTTTAACAATGAGCAGTTCTTC. As protein: CASSYSPASFNNEQFF. This chain uses TRBV6-5 with TRBJ2-1; D ambiguous. The CDR3 spans 16 residues. Germline lookup yields CDR1 MNHEY and CDR2 SVGAGI. V was pared by 0 bases and J by 5 bases, with 14 bases between.

The CDR3 coding sequence is TGTGCCAGCGTAGACAGGGGGATCCACGAGCAGTACTTC. Translated: CASVDRGIHEQYF. The rearrangement uses TRBV5-8 and TRBJ2-7; TRBD1 aligns across 9 bases. The CDR3 has 13 amino acids. Trimming cost V 7 bases and J 5 bases; bases outside gene matches: 7. Per germline, CDR1 SGHTS and CDR2 YDEGEE.

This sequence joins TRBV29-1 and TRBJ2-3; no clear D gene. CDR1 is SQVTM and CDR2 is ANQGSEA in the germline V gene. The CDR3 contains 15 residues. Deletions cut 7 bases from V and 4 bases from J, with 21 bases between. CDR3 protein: CSGSPPGRSPDTQYF. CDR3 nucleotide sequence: TGCAGCGGTTCACCTCCGGGCCGCTCCCCAGATACGCAGTATTTT.

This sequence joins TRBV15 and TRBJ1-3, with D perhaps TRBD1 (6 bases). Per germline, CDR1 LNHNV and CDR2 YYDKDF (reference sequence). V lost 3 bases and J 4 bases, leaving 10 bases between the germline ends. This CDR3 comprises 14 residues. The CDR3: CATSSGQTGNTIYF. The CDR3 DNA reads TGTGCCACCAGCAGTGGACAGACCGGAAACACCATATATTTT.

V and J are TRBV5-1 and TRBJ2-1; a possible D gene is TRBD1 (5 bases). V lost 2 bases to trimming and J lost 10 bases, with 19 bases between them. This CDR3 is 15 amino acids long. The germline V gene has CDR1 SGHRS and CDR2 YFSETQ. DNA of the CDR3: TGCGCCAGCAGCTTACAGGTCCAACCTTCAGACGAGCAGTTCTTC. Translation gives CASSLQVQPSDEQFF.

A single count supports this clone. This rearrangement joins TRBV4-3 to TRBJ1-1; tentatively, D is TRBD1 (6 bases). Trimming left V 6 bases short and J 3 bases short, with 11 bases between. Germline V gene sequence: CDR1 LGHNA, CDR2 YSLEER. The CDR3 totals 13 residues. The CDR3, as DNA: TGCGCCAGCAGGGCAGGGGCCGACACTGAAGCTTTCTTT. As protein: CASRAGADTEAFF.

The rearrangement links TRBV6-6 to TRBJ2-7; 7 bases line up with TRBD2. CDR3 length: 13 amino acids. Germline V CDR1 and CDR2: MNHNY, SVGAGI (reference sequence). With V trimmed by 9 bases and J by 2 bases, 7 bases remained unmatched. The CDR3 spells CASLGGGAYEQYF. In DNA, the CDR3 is TGTGCCAGTTTGGGTGGGGGGGCCTACGAGCAGTACTTC.

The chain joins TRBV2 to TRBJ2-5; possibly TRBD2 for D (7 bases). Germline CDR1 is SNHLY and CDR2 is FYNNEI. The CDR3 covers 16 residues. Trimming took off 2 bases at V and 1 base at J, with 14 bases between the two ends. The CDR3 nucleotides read TGTGCCAGCAGTGAACAGGTCGGGGGGCCCCAAGAGACCCAGTACTTC. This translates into CASSEQVGGPQETQYF.

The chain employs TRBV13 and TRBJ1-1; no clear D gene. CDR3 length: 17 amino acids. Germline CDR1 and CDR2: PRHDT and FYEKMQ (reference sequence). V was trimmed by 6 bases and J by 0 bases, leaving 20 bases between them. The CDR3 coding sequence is TGTGCCAGCAGTCCCTACGGAGCAGCCTGTCTGAACACTGAAGCTTTCTTT. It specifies CASSPYGAACLNTEAFF.

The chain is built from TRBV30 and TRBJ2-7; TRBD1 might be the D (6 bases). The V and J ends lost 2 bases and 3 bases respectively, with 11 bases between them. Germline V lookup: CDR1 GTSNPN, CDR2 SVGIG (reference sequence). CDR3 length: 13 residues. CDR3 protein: CAWSQGHLYEQYF. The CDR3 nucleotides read TGTGCCTGGAGTCAGGGGCACCTCTACGAGCAGTACTTC.

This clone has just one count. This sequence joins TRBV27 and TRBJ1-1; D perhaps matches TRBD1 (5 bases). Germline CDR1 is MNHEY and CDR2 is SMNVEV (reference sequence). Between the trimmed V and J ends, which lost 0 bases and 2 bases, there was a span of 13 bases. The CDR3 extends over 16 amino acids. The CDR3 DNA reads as TGTGCCAGCAGTTTATCGGTAAGGGGCGTCAACACTGAAGCTTTCTTT. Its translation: CASSLSVRGVNTEAFF.

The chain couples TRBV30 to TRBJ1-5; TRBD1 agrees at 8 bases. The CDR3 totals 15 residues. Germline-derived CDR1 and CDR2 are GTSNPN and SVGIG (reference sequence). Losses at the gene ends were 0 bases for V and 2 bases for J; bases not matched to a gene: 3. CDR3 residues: CAWSVQTGGNQPQHF. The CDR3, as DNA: TGTGCCTGGAGTGTACAGACAGGGGGCAATCAGCCCCAGCATTTT.

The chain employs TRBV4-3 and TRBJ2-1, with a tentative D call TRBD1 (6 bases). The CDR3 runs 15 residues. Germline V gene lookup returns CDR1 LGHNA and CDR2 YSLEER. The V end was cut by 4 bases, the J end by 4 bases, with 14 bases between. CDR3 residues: CASSLEQGMYNEQFF. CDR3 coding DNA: TGCGCCAGCAGCCTTGAACAGGGCATGTACAATGAGCAGTTCTTC.

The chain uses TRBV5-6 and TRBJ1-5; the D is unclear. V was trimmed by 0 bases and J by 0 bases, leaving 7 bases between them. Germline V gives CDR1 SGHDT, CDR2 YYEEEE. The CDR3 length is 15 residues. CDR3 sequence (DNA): TGTGCCAGCAGCTTGGTGCGAAATAGCAATCAGCCCCAGCATTTT. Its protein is CASSLVRNSNQPQHF.

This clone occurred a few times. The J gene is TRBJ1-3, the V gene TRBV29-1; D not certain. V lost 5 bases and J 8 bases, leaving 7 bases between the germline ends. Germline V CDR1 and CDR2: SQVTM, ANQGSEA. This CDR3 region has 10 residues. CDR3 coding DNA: TGCAGCGTTCTTATAGACACCATATATTTT. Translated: CSVLIDTIYF.

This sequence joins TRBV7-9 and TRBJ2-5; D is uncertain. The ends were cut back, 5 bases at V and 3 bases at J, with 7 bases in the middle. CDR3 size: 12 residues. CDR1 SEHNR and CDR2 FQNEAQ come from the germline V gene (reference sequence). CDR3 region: CASSPPEETQYF. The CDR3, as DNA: TGTGCCAGCAGCCCTCCAGAAGAGACCCAGTACTTC.

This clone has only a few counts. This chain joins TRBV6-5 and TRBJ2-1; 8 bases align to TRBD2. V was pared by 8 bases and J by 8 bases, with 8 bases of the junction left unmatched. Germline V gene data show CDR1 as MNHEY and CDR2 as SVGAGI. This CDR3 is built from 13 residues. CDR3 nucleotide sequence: TGTGCCAGCGGACTAGCCGGAGGGGATGAGCAGTTCTTC. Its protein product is CASGLAGGDEQFF.

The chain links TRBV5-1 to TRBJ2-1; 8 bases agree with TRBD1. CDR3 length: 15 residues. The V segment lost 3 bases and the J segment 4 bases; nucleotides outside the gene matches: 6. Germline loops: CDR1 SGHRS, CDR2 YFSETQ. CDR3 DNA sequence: TGCGCCAGCAGCTCAAGACAGGGGATATACAATGAGCAGTTCTTC. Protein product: CASSSRQGIYNEQFF.

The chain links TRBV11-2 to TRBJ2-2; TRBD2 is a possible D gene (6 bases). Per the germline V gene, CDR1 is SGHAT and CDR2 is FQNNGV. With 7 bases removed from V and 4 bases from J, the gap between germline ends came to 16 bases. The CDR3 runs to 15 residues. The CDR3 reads CASTITEEGTGELFF. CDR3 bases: TGTGCCAGCACTATAACCGAGGAGGGCACCGGGGAGCTGTTTTTT.

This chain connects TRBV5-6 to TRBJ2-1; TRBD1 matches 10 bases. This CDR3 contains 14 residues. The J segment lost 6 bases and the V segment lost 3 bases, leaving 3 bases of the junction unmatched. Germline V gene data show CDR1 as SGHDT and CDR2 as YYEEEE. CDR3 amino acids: CASSSGTGVNEQFF. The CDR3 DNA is TGTGCCAGCAGCTCCGGGACAGGGGTCAATGAGCAGTTCTTC.

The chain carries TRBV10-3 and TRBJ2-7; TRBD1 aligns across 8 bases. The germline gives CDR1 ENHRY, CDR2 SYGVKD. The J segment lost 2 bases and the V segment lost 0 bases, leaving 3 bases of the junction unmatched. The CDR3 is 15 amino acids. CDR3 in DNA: TGTGCCATCAGTGAGTCGGACAGGGTGACCTACGAGCAGTACTTC. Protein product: CAISESDRVTYEQYF.

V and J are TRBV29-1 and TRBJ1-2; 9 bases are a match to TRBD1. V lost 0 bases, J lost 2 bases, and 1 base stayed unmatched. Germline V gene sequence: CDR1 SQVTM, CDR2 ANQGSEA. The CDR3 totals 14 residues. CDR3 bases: TGCAGCGTTGAAGAGGGACAGGGAAACTATGGCTACACCTTC. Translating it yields CSVEEGQGNYGYTF.

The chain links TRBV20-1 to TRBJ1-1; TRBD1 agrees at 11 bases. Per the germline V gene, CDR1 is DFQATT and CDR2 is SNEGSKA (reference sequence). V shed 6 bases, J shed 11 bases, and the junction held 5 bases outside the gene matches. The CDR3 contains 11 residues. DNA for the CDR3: TGCAGTGCCCGGGACAGGGGGGTCGCTTTCTTT. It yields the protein CSARDRGVAFF.

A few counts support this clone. The CDR3 nucleotides read TGCAGCGTTGTCCCACAGGGTGTGAATGAGCAGTTCTTC. It specifies CSVVPQGVNEQFF. The rearrangement links TRBV29-1 to TRBJ2-1; a weak D match, TRBD1 (6 bases). Trimming took off 4 bases at V and 7 bases at J, with 14 bases between the two ends. The CDR3 has 13 residues. Germline loops: CDR1 SQVTM, CDR2 ANQGSEA.